A single sample is the source of the 15 T cell receptor beta chains below, sequenced in a study of blood T cell repertoires in COVID-19 (dated by TCRdb to about 2020). The method was the immunoSEQ multiplex PCR assay. The source is immuneACCESS, and TCRdb retained only in-frame sequences with V and J called. Part of the clones is not carried over; for the studies checked, unresolved V genes explain less than half of this, and the remainder is unexplained. The sample table records about 360,000 clones; around 88% of these occur just once. Roughly 7.1% of the sample belongs to the ten largest clones. The sequenced sample consisted of peripheral blood. The receptor set was obtained from a woman aged 60 to 75 with COVID-19, enrolled during active disease.

The genes are TRBV5-4 and TRBJ2-7; TRBD2 matches 7 bases. The V gene end was trimmed by 3 bases and the J gene end by 4 bases; junction bases not matched to a gene: 10. Germline-derived CDR1 and CDR2 are SGHNT and YYREEE (reference sequence). The CDR3 has 15 residues. The CDR3 region is CASSSAPAGSYEQYF. For the CDR3, the DNA is TGTGCCAGCAGCTCCGCCCCAGCGGGATCATACGAGCAGTACTTC. Filled out from reference TRBV5-4 and TRBJ2-7, the complete variable domain reads ETGVTQSPTHLIKTRGQQVTLRCSSQSGHNTVSWYQQALGQGPQFIFQYYREEENGRGNFPPRFSGLQFPNYSSELNVNALELDDSALYLCASSSAPAGSYEQYFGPGTRLTVT.

Comment on this clone: The same CDR3 can be traced to other DNA sequences in this sample. This rearrangement joins TRBV30 to TRBJ2-3; TRBD2 aligns across 7 bases. V trimming: 5 bases; J trimming: 0 bases; junction bases outside the gene matches: 5. Looked up from germline, CDR1 is GTSNPN and CDR2 is SVGIG (reference sequence). The CDR3 consists of 14 residues. The CDR3 loop reads CAWSPGGSTDTQYF. CDR3 DNA: TGTGCCTGGTCCCCGGGGGGTAGCACAGATACGCAGTATTTT.

The chain links TRBV12-3 or TRBV12-4 to TRBJ1-4, with D perhaps TRBD1 (6 bases). Trimming took off 6 bases at V and 4 bases at J, with 9 bases between the two ends. The CDR3 consists of 13 residues. DNA for the CDR3: TGTGCCAGCAGCGGACAGCTTAATGAAAAACTGTTTTTT. It yields the protein CASSGQLNEKLFF.

There are a few counts of this clone. V gene TRBV5-1 combines with J gene TRBJ1-4, with 7 positions matching TRBD1. V was pared by 3 bases and J by 7 bases, with 18 bases of the junction left unmatched. In germline, CDR1 is SGHRS, CDR2 YFSETQ. The CDR3 runs 18 residues. This chain's CDR3 is CASSSGQDLARGGEKLFF. CDR3 coding DNA: TGCGCCAGCAGCTCAGGACAGGATTTGGCGCGAGGGGGTGAAAAACTGTTTTTT.

V and J are TRBV30 and TRBJ2-3, with D perhaps TRBD2 (6 bases). CDR1 and CDR2 from the germline V gene are GTSNPN and SVGIG (reference sequence). The CDR3 totals 15 residues. The ends were cut back, 0 bases at V and 4 bases at J, with 14 bases in the middle. The CDR3 region is CAWSVQASAADTQYF. The CDR3 DNA reads as TGTGCCTGGAGTGTACAGGCTAGCGCCGCAGATACGCAGTATTTT.

This rearrangement joins TRBV7-9 to TRBJ2-7; TRBD1 is a possible D gene (5 bases). The CDR3 loop spans 13 amino acids. Deletions cut 5 bases from V and 1 base from J, with 9 bases between. From germline, CDR1 is SEHNR and CDR2 FQNEAQ (reference sequence). The CDR3 coding sequence is TGTGCCAGCAGCCCAGGGTGGTCCTACGAGCAGTACTTC. This gives the protein CASSPGWSYEQYF.

This sequence joins TRBV18 and TRBJ2-5; D gene unclear. Germline V gene sequence: CDR1 KGHSH, CDR2 LQKENI. This CDR3 region has 13 residues. V was pared by 5 bases and J by 2 bases, with 9 bases between. CDR3 DNA: TGTGCCAGCTCATCTCAAACACAAGAGACCCAGTACTTC. This sequence encodes CASSSQTQETQYF.

The chain has TRBV14 and TRBJ2-1, with TRBD2 matching 10 bases. CDR1 is SGHDN, CDR2 FVKESK, per germline. The CDR3 runs 15 residues. The ends lost 3 bases at V and 4 bases at J; junction bases unmatched: 3. The CDR3 loop is CASSQGSGGYNEQFF. CDR3 in DNA: TGTGCCAGCAGCCAGGGTAGCGGGGGGTACAATGAGCAGTTCTTC.

The rearrangement links TRBV11-2 to TRBJ1-5; the D gene is possibly TRBD1 (5 bases). The CDR3 runs to 13 residues. V lost 6 bases, J lost 5 bases, and 11 bases lay in between. In germline, CDR1 is SGHAT, CDR2 FQNNGV. CDR3 nucleotide sequence: TGTGCCAGCAGTCAGGGTCGGTATCAGCCCCAGCATTTT. Its protein product is CASSQGRYQPQHF.

The chain uses TRBV7-3 and TRBJ2-1, with D perhaps TRBD1 (6 bases). The V end lost 5 bases, the J end lost 7 bases, and 24 bases lay between the germline ends. From germline, CDR1 is SGHTA and CDR2 FQGTGA. The CDR3 spans 17 residues. CDR3 sequence: CASSPKGDIAGGNEQFF. The CDR3 bases are TGTGCCAGCAGCCCAAAAGGGGACATAGCAGGAGGTAATGAGCAGTTCTTC. The full variable domain, its missing parts supplied by reference TRBV7-3 and TRBJ2-1, is GAGVSQTPSNKVTEKGKYVELRCDPISGHTALYWYRQSLGQGPEFLIYFQGTGAADDSGLPNDRFFAVRPEGSVSTLKIQRTERGDSAVYLCASSPKGDIAGGNEQFFGPGTRLTVL.

V is TRBV28 and J is TRBJ1-5; 7 positions match TRBD1. The CDR3 is made up of 15 amino acids. The V and J ends lost 6 bases and 4 bases, in that order; junction bases with no gene match: 9. Per the germline V gene, CDR1 is MDHEN and CDR2 is SYDVKM. The CDR3 loop is CASSTTGALNQPQHF. The DNA of the CDR3 is TGTGCCAGCAGCACCACAGGGGCCCTAAATCAGCCCCAGCATTTT.

The chain links TRBV4-1 to TRBJ2-1; TRBD2 aligns across 14 bases. With 6 bases clipped from V and 6 bases from J, the junction kept 4 bases outside the gene matches. The length of the CDR3 is 15 residues. The germline V gene encodes CDR1 MGHRA and CDR2 YSYEKL. The DNA for the CDR3 is TGCGCCAGCAGAGGGACTAGCGGGGGATTCAATGAGCAGTTCTTC. Its protein is CASRGTSGGFNEQFF.

The chain has TRBV5-1 and TRBJ2-6; D remains unclear. CDR1 SGHRS and CDR2 YFSETQ come from the germline V gene. The CDR3 spans 15 residues. The ends were cut back, 4 bases at V and 0 bases at J, with 8 bases in the middle. CDR3 protein: CASSPRSSGANVLTF. The CDR3 DNA is TGCGCCAGCAGCCCCAGGTCCTCTGGGGCCAACGTCCTGACTTTC.

The rearrangement uses TRBV4-3 and TRBJ1-2; 9 bases are shared with TRBD1. Germline V gene lookup returns CDR1 LGHNA and CDR2 YSLEER. The CDR3 is 16 amino acids. V gave up 0 bases and J gave up 6 bases; unmatched junction bases: 8. The CDR3 nucleotides read TGCGCCAGCAGCCAAGAACTGAACCGGGACAGGGATGGCTACACCTTC. It yields the protein CASSQELNRDRDGYTF.

V usage is TRBV27 and J usage is TRBJ1-5; 9 bases are shared with TRBD1. Germline V gene lookup returns CDR1 MNHEY and CDR2 SMNVEV (reference sequence). Germline trimming cut 5 bases from V and 5 bases from J; bases unmatched to any gene: 4. The CDR3 sequence is 14 residues long. This chain's CDR3 is CASSPTGGHQPQHF. The CDR3 nucleotides are TGTGCCAGCAGTCCGACAGGGGGGCATCAGCCCCAGCATTTT.